This TCR beta chain was profiled in a study of beta chain features in type 1 diabetes. As every portion of the isolated RNA was reverse transcribed, the sequencing read expressed TCRB transcripts. Method: immunoSEQ multiplex PCR; TCRdb's copy keeps in-frame clones and lacks some. Found here are under 200,000 clones, approximately 10% of them singletons; the top ten hold more than 0.4%. One heparinised blood draw, averaging around 0.12 L, came from each donor. General study findings and limits: Moderate but significant shortening of TCRB CDR3s was recorded in all four CD4+ subsets from Type 1 diabetes patients. Patients with type 1 diabetes showed fewer VDJ junction insertions and more deletions. Equally in patients and controls, shorter templates might have been favored by PCR. Cells with high TCR expression could be over-represented when cDNA is sequenced.

This clone was seen a handful of times. Its antigen remains unknown. Germline V lookup: CDR1 SGHTA, CDR2 FQGNSA. V lost 5 bases and J 4 bases, leaving 9 bases between the germline ends. This CDR3 contains 13 residues. The sequenced sample consisted of central memory CD4+ T cells from blood. The clonotype originates from a man under 40 with type 1 diabetes. This chain joins TRBV7-2 and TRBJ2-1; D gene ambiguous. CDR3 residues: CASSPRPYNEQFF. The CDR3 nucleotides are TGTGCCAGCAGCCCTAGGCCTTACAATGAGCAGTTCTTC.